This entry lists 21 T cell receptor beta chains sequenced from one sample in a study of CD8 T cells in ankylosing spondylitis. Broader study findings: About 8 highly homologous variants made up a TCR beta motif, and this motif appeared characteristic of ankylosing spondylitis blood.

Each CDR3 protein gets one entry after TCRdb re-called the 5' RACE reads with MiXCR. The repertoire holds some 840,000 distinct CDR3 sequences, with 12% as singletons. Their antigen targets remain unknown. The sequenced sample was blood, either unsorted or a sorted T cell fraction (not recorded which). These receptors were taken from a male donor with ankylosing spondylitis.

This clonotype was seen a few times. The V call is TRBV5-1, the J call TRBJ2-7; perhaps TRBD1 as D (6 bases). The CDR3 runs to 15 residues. Germline assignment: CDR1 SGHRS and CDR2 YFSETQ. V gave up 1 base and J gave up 6 bases, with 17 bases separating them. The CDR3, as DNA: TGCGCCAGCAGCTTGACGGCAGGGGCTTTCGGCGAGCAGTACTTC. Translated: CASSLTAGAFGEQYF.

CDR3 sequence reads: CASSQGGARRVKLFF. The CDR3 nucleotides are TGCGCCAGCAGCCAGGGAGGAGCCCGACGTGTAAAACTGTTTTTT. The chain carries TRBV4-1 and TRBJ1-4; D gene ambiguous. The germline V gene encodes CDR1 MGHRA and CDR2 YSYEKL. The CDR3 has 15 residues. V lost 3 bases and J lost 10, with 18 bases in between.

This clonotype was picked up a small number of times. The chain combines TRBV20-1 with TRBJ2-4, with unresolved D. This CDR3 spans 15 amino acids. The germline gives CDR1 DFQATT, CDR2 SNEGSKA (reference sequence). V was shortened by 3 bases and J by 0 bases, with 12 bases between the two germline ends. Here the CDR3 reads CSASQLQAAKNIQYF. Here the CDR3 DNA reads TGCAGTGCTAGCCAACTTCAGGCAGCCAAAAACATTCAGTACTTC.

This clonotype has only a few counts. The chain combines TRBV20-1 with TRBJ1-1; maybe TRBD1 (5 bases). Germline CDR1 is DFQATT and CDR2 is SNEGSKA (reference sequence). Trimming stripped 2 bases from V and 4 bases from J, with 11 bases between. The CDR3 consists of 13 residues. CDR3 sequence: CSARSPGPTEAFF. The DNA of the CDR3 is TGCAGTGCTAGAAGTCCAGGGCCCACTGAAGCTTTCTTT.

The chain employs TRBV7-2 and TRBJ2-2; D is ambiguous. Germline CDR1 SGHTA, CDR2 FQGNSA. The CDR3 has 16 amino acids. V lost 3 bases to trimming and J lost 6 bases, with 17 bases between them. This CDR3 reads CASSLNTYSESGELFF. The DNA of the CDR3 is TGTGCCAGCAGCTTGAACACCTACTCGGAGTCCGGGGAGCTGTTTTTT.

The chain carries TRBV20-1 and TRBJ2-7; 9 bases fit TRBD1. This CDR3 has 15 residues. Germline trimming cut 0 bases from V and 8 bases from J; bases unmatched to any gene: 11. Germline values: CDR1 DFQATT, CDR2 SNEGSKA (reference sequence). The CDR3 spells CSARDSSRDRDQQYF. CDR3 DNA: TGCAGTGCTAGAGATAGCTCTAGGGACAGGGACCAGCAGTACTTC.

This clonotype was seen only a few times. V is TRBV20-1 and J is TRBJ2-5; D perhaps matches TRBD1 (5 bases). The CDR3 sequence is 13 residues long. CDR1 and CDR2 from the germline V gene are DFQATT and SNEGSKA (reference sequence). Trimming left V 3 bases short and J 2 bases short, with 10 bases between. The chain's CDR3 is CSARGRAQETQYF. The CDR3 coding sequence is TGCAGTGCTAGGGGGCGAGCTCAAGAGACCCAGTACTTC.

There are many counts of this clonotype. J is TRBJ2-3 and V is TRBV25-1, with D uncertain. CDR3 length equals 11 residues. Germline V gene sequence: CDR1 MGHDK, CDR2 SYGVNS. Trimming took 2 bases from V and 9 from J, leaving 6 bases between them. For the CDR3, the DNA is TGTGCCAGCAGTGAACTTCAGACGCAGTATTTT. It encodes CASSELQTQYF. The full variable domain, its missing parts supplied by reference TRBV25-1 and TRBJ2-3, is EADIYQTPRYLVIGTGKKITLECSQTMGHDKMYWYQQDPGMELHLIHYSYGVNSTEKGDLSSESTVSRIRTEHFPLTLESARPSHTSQYLCASSELQTQYFGPGTRLTVL.

This clonotype has more than one count but fewer than ten. The chain carries TRBV20-1 and TRBJ2-1; D is ambiguous. The CDR3 sequence is 16 residues long. Germline CDR1 is DFQATT and CDR2 is SNEGSKA (reference sequence). V lost 0 bases and J 3 bases, leaving 15 bases between the germline ends. The CDR3 loop reads CSARDRISPYYNEQFF. The CDR3, as DNA: TGCAGTGCTAGAGATAGAATCAGTCCTTACTACAATGAGCAGTTCTTC.

This chain uses TRBV5-1 with TRBJ2-3; 7 nucleotides align to TRBD2. The J segment lost 0 bases and the V segment lost 0 bases, leaving 4 bases of the junction unmatched. This CDR3 has 16 residues. From germline, CDR1 is SGHRS and CDR2 YFSETQ. The CDR3 sequence: CASSLALASSTDTQYF. DNA of the CDR3: TGCGCCAGCAGCTTGGCACTAGCGTCTAGCACAGATACGCAGTATTTT.

This clonotype was observed a handful of times. The V call is TRBV18, the J call TRBJ1-4, with TRBD1 as a possible D gene (6 bases). CDR1 is KGHSH, CDR2 LQKENI, per germline. There are 16 residues in the CDR3. V lost 3 bases, J lost 4 bases, and 15 bases lay in between. This CDR3 is CASSPSSLGGNEKLFF. The CDR3 DNA follows: TGTGCCAGCTCACCGTCCTCCCTAGGGGGTAATGAAAAACTGTTTTTT.

Many counts were recorded for this clonotype. The V and J genes are TRBV7-6 and TRBJ2-1, with D unresolved. Trimming stripped 1 base from V and 1 base from J, with 11 bases between. CDR3 length equals 16 residues. CDR1 and CDR2 (germline): SGHVS, FNYEAQ. CDR3 loop: CASSLDSPMSYNEQFF. The CDR3 DNA reads as TGTGCCAGCAGCTTAGACTCGCCCATGTCCTACAATGAGCAGTTCTTC.

The chain carries TRBV20-1 and TRBJ1-2, with 12 bases aligning to TRBD1. CDR1 and CDR2 from the germline V gene are DFQATT and SNEGSKA (reference sequence). This CDR3 is built from 14 residues. The trim removed 6 bases at V and 8 bases at J, leaving 10 bases unmatched. The CDR3 DNA is TGCAGTGCCGTACCGGGACAGGGGGCTGAAGGCTACACCTTC. It encodes CSAVPGQGAEGYTF.

This rearrangement joins TRBV5-5 to TRBJ2-2; TRBD1 aligns across 7 bases. CDR3 length: 14 residues. V lost 3 bases, J lost 6 bases, and 5 bases stayed unmatched. In germline, CDR1 is SGHKS, CDR2 YYEKEE (reference sequence). CDR3 bases: TGTGCCAGCAGCTCTCGACAGGGCGCCGGGGAGCTGTTTTTT. Amino acid sequence: CASSSRQGAGELFF.

This clonotype was detected a few times. The chain links TRBV4-3 to TRBJ2-2; 7 positions match TRBD1. J lost 5 bases, V lost 1 base, and 4 bases had no gene match. This CDR3 contains 15 residues. Germline assignment: CDR1 LGHNA and CDR2 YSLEER. CDR3 sequence reads: CASSQGVQGTGELFF. DNA for the CDR3: TGCGCCAGCAGCCAAGGAGTACAGGGGACCGGGGAGCTGTTTTTT.

This clonotype was found a few times. The chain employs TRBV20-1 and TRBJ2-1; 8 nucleotides line up with TRBD1. Per germline, CDR1 DFQATT and CDR2 SNEGSKA (reference sequence). The CDR3 runs to 11 residues. CDR3 protein: CSGQGPNEQFF. For the CDR3, the DNA is TGCAGCGGACAGGGTCCGAATGAGCAGTTCTTC.

This clonotype showed up just a few times. The V and J genes are TRBV10-3 and TRBJ1-2; no definite D call. The germline CDR1 and CDR2 sequences are ENHRY and SYGVKD. The CDR3 extends over 17 amino acids. Trimming took off 0 bases at V and 5 bases at J, with 19 bases between the two ends. The CDR3 bases are TGTGCCATCAGTGAGTCTCGGGAGCCGGGCATTGGTTATGGCTACACCTTC. Translated, it gives CAISESREPGIGYGYTF.

The chain links TRBV20-1 to TRBJ2-7; TRBD1 aligns across 9 bases. The CDR3 covers 14 residues. After removal of 3 bases from V and 0 bases from J, the junction contained 3 bases not matched to a gene. Germline V gene lookup returns CDR1 DFQATT and CDR2 SNEGSKA (reference sequence). The CDR3 nucleotides are TGCAGTGCTAGGGGACAGGGAACCTCCTACGAGCAGTACTTC. Its protein product is CSARGQGTSYEQYF.

This clonotype was counted at least ten times. The chain employs TRBV20-1 and TRBJ2-1; possible D gene TRBD2, 5 bases. Germline V gene lookup returns CDR1 DFQATT and CDR2 SNEGSKA (reference sequence). The CDR3 is made up of 13 amino acids. The germline V and J ends were trimmed by 5 bases and 6 bases, with 14 bases remaining between them. The CDR3 sequence is CSAPWRTPNEQFF. The CDR3 DNA sequence: TGCAGTGCTCCTTGGAGGACTCCCAATGAGCAGTTCTTC.

This clonotype was seen only a few times. V usage is TRBV10-3 and J usage is TRBJ2-3; 7 bases agree with TRBD2. This CDR3 is built from 12 residues. From germline, CDR1 is ENHRY and CDR2 SYGVKD. The V gene end was trimmed by 8 bases and the J gene end by 6 bases; junction bases not matched to a gene: 5. Here the CDR3 DNA reads TGTGCCATCCGGACCGGGAGGGATACGCAGTATTTT. Its translation: CAIRTGRDTQYF.

In its sample, this clonotype was seen a few times. The rearrangement joins TRBV20-1 to TRBJ2-1, with 7 bases aligning to TRBD1. J lost 2 bases, V lost 5 bases, and 9 bases had no gene match. Germline CDR1 reads DFQATT; CDR2 reads SNEGSKA (reference sequence). This CDR3 has 15 residues. CDR3 protein: CSAESHRGTYNEQFF. As DNA, the CDR3 is TGCAGTGCTGAAAGCCACAGGGGAACCTACAATGAGCAGTTCTTC.